This TCR beta chain emerged from a study of blood T cell repertoires in COVID-19 (dated by TCRdb to 2020 to 2022). Turning to the overall study: The collaborator samples originated in the United States, Italy and Spain and spanned the acute and convalescent phases of COVID-19. Subjects who had been exposed to COVID-19, were actively infected with it, or had recovered from it provided the deeply sampled blood TCRbeta repertoires that made up the dataset. The prospective study material was composed of cDNA or gDNA derived from T cells, B-cell-depleted T cells, or PBMCs. A freely available public database, intended as a resource for researchers studying the immune response to SARS-CoV-2, is where the repertoires were released. A de-identified subject ID, COVID-19 status, age in years and sex were almost always included in the sample metadata. Samples came from the ongoing ImmuneRACE study (first 160 participants) plus 1,254 subjects from 6 global collaborators. Where available, HLA class I and class II types were obtained from metadata supplied by the sample provider rather than from assay-based typing. Broader findings and caveats from the paper: The amount of clinical and demographic metadata varied by source and participant and was provided uncurated.

TCRbeta CDR3 regions were amplified from genomic DNA by means of the immunoSEQ Assay, a bias-controlled multiplex PCR. On the study's bioinformatics: Nucleated cell counts per sample were estimated from amplification of reference gene primers within the assay. To quantify the absolute abundance of each unique TCRbeta CDR3 rearrangement, sequence reads were collapsed and filtered. For each sample, productive Simpson clonality was calculated by taking the square root of Simpson's diversity index across productive rearrangements. TCRdb stores this immuneACCESS table with in-frame sequences only. Part of the clones is absent; in the studies checked, under half of the shortfall reflects unresolved V genes, and no reason is known for the rest. V, J and clone size reflect that table, while D and trimming were determined from the DNA. The table for this sample lists 100,000 to 150,000 clones; around 90% of them were counted only once. The top ten constitute approximately 1.5% of the sample.

The collaborating institutions used their own protocols to collect whole blood in K2EDTA tubes. For TCRbeta analysis, collaborators shipped samples in one of three forms: frozen whole blood, isolated PBMCs, or DNA extracted from either of those sample types. This clone has just one count. Its antigen is not yet known. There are no base qualities to consult, and no much larger clone falls within one base. The source of this sequence is a human donor in a cohort sampled during active COVID-19. Input material: peripheral blood.

The CDR3 reads as follows: CASSYSTAERDTQYF. The nucleotide sequence reads TGTGCCAGCAGTTACTCGACGGCGGAAAGGGATACGCAGTATTTT. The chain was built from TRBV6-6 and TRBJ2-3, with no confidently assigned D gene. The CDR3 covers 15 residues, taking in both the cysteine and the phenylalanine. Here the CDR3 DNA is all that survives: 45 bases in frame from base 1. CDR1 is given as MNHNY and CDR2 as SVGAGI, both from the germline V gene (reference sequence). The V end loses 0 bases and the J end loses 6 bases, and a stretch of 13 bases separates them.